The 5 T cell receptor beta chains below come from one sample, sequenced in a study of T cell responses to AZD1222 COVID-19 vaccine. Assay used: immunoSEQ multiplex PCR; TCRdb lists only in-frame clones, some missing. Among roughly 100,000 clones listed, about 93% were seen once. The source was peripheral blood, collected on day 0 of AZD1222 vaccination. These receptor sequences come from an adult in good health.

The rearrangement joins TRBV4-1 to TRBJ2-3; TRBD1 is a possible D gene (5 bases). V was shortened by 0 bases and J by 3 bases, with 7 bases between the two germline ends. CDR3 length equals 14 residues. Germline CDR1 and CDR2: MGHRA and YSYEKL. CDR3 in amino acids: CASSQETETDTQYF. The CDR3 DNA reads TGCGCCAGCAGCCAAGAGACAGAGACAGATACGCAGTATTTT.

This sequence joins TRBV7-2 and TRBJ1-2; D gene ambiguous. V was trimmed by 6 bases and J by 8 bases, leaving 19 bases between them. This CDR3 region has 14 residues. Germline V gene sequence: CDR1 SGHTA, CDR2 FQGNSA. CDR3 nucleotides: TGTGCCAGCAGTCTCCCCTCCAATATCGTAGGCTACACCTTC. It yields the protein CASSLPSNIVGYTF.

J is TRBJ2-6 and V is TRBV4-1, with D hard to call. The ends were cut back, 4 bases at V and 4 bases at J, with 20 bases in the middle. This CDR3 comprises 18 residues. Germline CDR1 is MGHRA and CDR2 is YSYEKL. The CDR3 DNA follows: TGCGCCAGCAGCCCGCGACGGCTTTCCGGGCAGGGGGCCAACGTCCTGACTTTC. Amino acids: CASSPRRLSGQGANVLTF.

The genes are TRBV11-2 and TRBJ2-1; 9 nucleotides align to TRBD1. With V trimmed by 7 bases and J by 4 bases, 11 bases remained unmatched. The germline V gene encodes CDR1 SGHAT and CDR2 FQNNGV. The CDR3 contains 16 residues. The CDR3 nucleotides read TGTGCCAGCATCCCCACCGGGACAGGGTTTTACAATGAGCAGTTCTTC. Its protein is CASIPTGTGFYNEQFF.

V gene TRBV9 combines with J gene TRBJ2-7; a possible D gene is TRBD1 (6 bases). V was pared by 1 base and J by 4 bases, with 15 bases between. This CDR3 is 15 amino acids long. The germline gives CDR1 SGDLS, CDR2 YYNGEE. The CDR3 loop is CASSVSPGDLYEQYF. The CDR3 nucleotides read TGTGCCAGCAGCGTAAGTCCAGGGGACCTTTACGAGCAGTACTTC. Based on the CDR3 plus reference TRBV9 and TRBJ2-7, the full variable domain is DSGVTQTPKHLITATGQRVTLRCSPRSGDLSVYWYQQSLDQGLQFLIQYYNGEERAKGNILERFSAQQFPDLHSELNLSSLELGDSALYFCASSVSPGDLYEQYFGPGTRLTVT.